This T cell receptor beta chain is from a study of T cells in Graves' hyperthyroidism and ophthalmopathy. Study-level findings and limits: Ophthalmopathy was identified by the model a median approximately six months ahead of onset. Also found in blood were most expanded thyroid clonotypes above 0.001.

This clonotype was counted many times. No antigen is known for it. Out of 8.5 to 10 ml of fresh peripheral blood came the PBMCs. RNA transcripts were the template for amplifying TCR beta CDR3 regions. The HTBI primer set was used in a first-round RT-PCR of the TCR CDR3. Using its own MiXCR run on the multiplex PCR reads, TCRdb lists one record per CDR3 protein. The sample records about 360,000 distinct CDR3 sequences, about a fifth being singletons. The CDR3 is made up of 16 amino acids. V was clipped by 0 bases and J by 3 bases, with 12 bases between them. Germline V gene lookup returns CDR1 MNHNS and CDR2 SASEGT.

The sequence was obtained from a woman between 18 and 29 years old with Graves' hyperthyroidism. This rearrangement joins TRBV6-1 to TRBJ1-5; possible D gene TRBD1, 5 bases. The sample taken for sequencing was blood. For the CDR3, the DNA is TGTGCCAGCAGTGAAGCGGGGCCGAGTGCCAATCAGCCCCAGCATTTT. This sequence encodes CASSEAGPSANQPQHF.